Listed here is a single T cell receptor beta chain. This record belongs to a study of T-cell memory formation after mild COVID-19. TCRdb passed the 5' RACE reads through MiXCR, listing each CDR3 protein once. The data hold about 270,000 distinct CDR3 sequences, with roughly 17% observed a single time. The CDR3 runs 15 residues. Losses at the gene ends were 2 bases for V and 5 bases for J; bases not matched to a gene: 6. Germline V CDR1 and CDR2: SGHRS, YFSETQ. The rearrangement joins TRBV5-1 to TRBJ1-1, with 10 nucleotides matching TRBD1. This receptor was obtained from a man in his late teens or twenties who had mild COVID-19 (a few samples of this study predate the infection). Cell type and time point are not known. The sample taken for sequencing was PBMCs or a T cell subset sorted from them (not recorded which). CDR3 residues: CASSLSPGQGTEAFF. DNA for the CDR3: TGCGCCAGCAGCTTATCACCGGGACAGGGGACTGAAGCTTTCTTT.